This T cell receptor (beta chain) was sequenced in a study of blood T cell repertoires in COVID-19. Sequencing was performed with immunoSEQ multiplex PCR; in TCRdb, only in-frame clones are kept and a portion is missing. The sample records about 160,000 clones, 87% being singletons. The trim removed 6 bases at V and 5 bases at J, leaving 11 bases unmatched. Germline V gene data show CDR1 as WNHNN and CDR2 as SYGVQD (reference sequence). The CDR3 contains 18 residues. The sequence came from an older man with acute or convalescent COVID-19. This chain uses TRBV10-1 with TRBJ2-2; 14 bases agree with TRBD2. The sequencing input was peripheral blood. This CDR3 is CASSTGTSGRVWTGELFF. As DNA, the CDR3 is TGCGCCAGCAGCACCGGGACTAGCGGGAGAGTCTGGACCGGGGAGCTGTTTTTT.